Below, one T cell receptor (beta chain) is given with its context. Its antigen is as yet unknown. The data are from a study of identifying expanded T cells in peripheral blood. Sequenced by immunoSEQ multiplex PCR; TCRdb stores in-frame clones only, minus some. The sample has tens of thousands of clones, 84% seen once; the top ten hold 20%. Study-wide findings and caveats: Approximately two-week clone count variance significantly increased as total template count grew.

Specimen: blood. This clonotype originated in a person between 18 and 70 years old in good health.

The CDR3 loop is CSVDPAWVGETQYF. As DNA, the CDR3 is TGCAGCGTTGACCCCGCATGGGTGGGGGAGACCCAGTACTTC. This chain uses TRBV29-1 with TRBJ2-5; D gene ambiguous. V lost 3 bases to trimming and J lost 5 bases, with 16 bases between them. Germline CDR1 reads SQVTM; CDR2 reads ANQGSEA. The CDR3 has 14 amino acids. Drawing the rest from reference TRBV29-1 and TRBJ2-5, the complete variable domain is SAVISQKPSRDICQRGTSLTIQCQVDSQVTMMFWYRQQPGQSLTLIATANQGSEATYESGFVIDKFPISRPNLTFSTLTVSNMSPEDSSIYLCSVDPAWVGETQYFGPGTRLLVL.